Detailed here is one TCR beta chain. This entry belongs to a study of multiple sclerosis patients with progressive multifocal leukoencephalopathy. Profiling relied on immunoSEQ multiplex PCR, and the TCRdb table lists in-frame clones only, not all of them. The table has roughly 32,000 clones, less than 90% seen once; the top ten hold about 3.3%. The CDR3 has 15 residues. Germline CDR1 and CDR2: SGDLS and YYNGEE. The junction had 7 bases not matched to a gene; V was cut back by 0 bases and J by 5 bases. This sample's time point: time of PML onset. Between about 16 and 60 months of natalizumab therapy passed before PML developed in these natalizumab-treated patients.

The sequence was obtained from a human donor with progressive multifocal leukoencephalopathy. Sequenced here: PBMCs, sampled from a patient treated with natalizumab. The chain uses TRBV9 and TRBJ2-5; 7 positions agree with TRBD2. The CDR3 sequence is CASSVESGVGETQYF. The CDR3, as DNA: TGTGCCAGCAGCGTAGAAAGCGGGGTCGGGGAGACCCAGTACTTC.